This T cell receptor beta chain came from a study of blood T cells in healthy people across ages. Study-wide background: Capture by template switching was about one barcoded beta molecule per two T cells.

As concerns this clonotype: Its antigen is not known.

Regarding the study as a whole: Older age coincided with a roughly linear decline in TCR beta diversity per million T cells. Versus aged donors, long-lived donors had higher diversity and more naive CD4+ cells. The study found TCR beta diversity correlated strongly with naive T cell percentage.

PCR was performed a second time for about 7 to 12 cycles using a sample-barcoded 5' primer and a J-beta primer mix. TCRdb fed the 5' RACE reads into MiXCR, producing one record per CDR3 protein. The data contain some 1.7 million distinct CDR3 sequences, about 28% of them singletons. Germline CDR1 and CDR2: KGHSY and FQNENV. The CDR3 runs 15 residues. Deletions cut 0 bases from V and 9 bases from J, with 15 bases between. The sequence was obtained from a woman aged 25 to 39 in good health. V gene TRBV16 combines with J gene TRBJ2-1, with D perhaps TRBD1 (5 bases). Sequenced material: blood. Here the CDR3 DNA reads TGTGCCAGCAGCCAATCGGCAGGGCCGGGCGGTGAGCAGTTCTTC. This encodes CASSQSAGPGGEQFF.